These 5 T cell receptor beta chains came from one sample sequenced in a study of response to subunit inactivated influenza vaccine. Each CDR3 protein is one row after TCRdb ran MiXCR on the RT-PCR reads. The sample consists of about 650,000 distinct CDR3 sequences, less than 20% of them appearing once. The sequencing used PBMCs from blood, collected about 12 days after vaccination. The receptor source for this set is a man aged 50-59 years who received an inactivated influenza vaccine.

The chain couples TRBV5-1 to TRBJ2-1; D may be TRBD1 (5 bases). V lost 0 bases and J 7 bases, leaving 20 bases between the germline ends. From germline, CDR1 is SGHRS and CDR2 YFSETQ. CDR3 size: 17 residues. The CDR3 DNA follows: TGCGCCAGCAGCTTGGGGGGATTCCCCCAGGGTCCGAATGAGCAGTTCTTC. Its protein is CASSLGGFPQGPNEQFF.

A few counts support this clonotype. V usage is TRBV11-2 and J usage is TRBJ2-1; 12 bases are shared with TRBD2. The CDR3 has 16 amino acids. V shed 5 bases and J 8 bases; nucleotides not matched to a gene: 10. Per the germline V gene, CDR1 is SGHAT and CDR2 is FQNNGV. The CDR3 nucleotides read TGTGCCAGCAGCCTTCTCTCTAGCGGGGGGGCCTATGAGCAGTTCTTC. This translates into CASSLLSSGGAYEQFF.

This rearrangement joins TRBV12-3 or TRBV12-4 to TRBJ2-7, with 8 bases lining up with TRBD1. The V and J ends lost 6 bases and 1 base, in that order; junction bases with no gene match: 5. The CDR3 has 14 amino acids. In nucleotides, the CDR3 is TGTGCCAGCAGGGAGACAGGGGCTTCCTACGAGCAGTACTTC. Translated: CASRETGASYEQYF.

This clonotype was seen repeatedly, ten times or more. The V gene is TRBV24-1, the J gene TRBJ2-3, with D possibly matching TRBD2 (5 bases). The ends were cut back, 4 bases at V and 0 bases at J, with 16 bases in the middle. The CDR3 totals 17 residues. The germline V gene has CDR1 KGHDR and CDR2 SFDVKD. The CDR3 DNA follows: TGTGCCACCAGTGACCCCCTTCCGGGATCAAGCACAGATACGCAGTATTTT. Translating gives CATSDPLPGSSTDTQYF.

This clonotype was found a few times. This rearrangement joins TRBV20-1 to TRBJ1-5; D is possibly TRBD1 (6 bases). Germline V gives CDR1 DFQATT, CDR2 SNEGSKA (reference sequence). Trimming took 6 bases from V and 4 from J, leaving 16 bases between them. The CDR3 covers 14 residues. This CDR3 is CSAGSLRGNQPQHF. Here the CDR3 DNA reads TGCAGTGCGGGGTCGCTCAGGGGTAATCAGCCCCAGCATTTT.